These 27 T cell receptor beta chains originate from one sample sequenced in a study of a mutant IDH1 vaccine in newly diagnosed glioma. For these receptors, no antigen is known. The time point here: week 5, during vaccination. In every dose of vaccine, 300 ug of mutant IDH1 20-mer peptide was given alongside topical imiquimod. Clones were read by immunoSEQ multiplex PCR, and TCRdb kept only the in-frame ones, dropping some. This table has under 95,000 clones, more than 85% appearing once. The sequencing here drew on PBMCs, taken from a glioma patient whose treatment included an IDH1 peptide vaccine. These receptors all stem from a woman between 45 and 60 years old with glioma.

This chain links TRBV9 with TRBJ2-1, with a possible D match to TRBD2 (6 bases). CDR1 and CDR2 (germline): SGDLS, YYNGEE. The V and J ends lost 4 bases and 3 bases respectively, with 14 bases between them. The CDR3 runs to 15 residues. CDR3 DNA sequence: TGTGCCAGCAGCAAACTAGCAGGGTTCTACAATGAGCAGTTCTTC. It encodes CASSKLAGFYNEQFF.

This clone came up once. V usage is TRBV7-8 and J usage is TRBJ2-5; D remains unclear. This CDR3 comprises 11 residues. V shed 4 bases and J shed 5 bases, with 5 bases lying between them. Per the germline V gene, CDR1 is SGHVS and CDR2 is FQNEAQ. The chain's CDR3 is CASSYLETQYF. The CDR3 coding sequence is TGTGCCAGCAGCTATTTGGAGACCCAGTACTTC.

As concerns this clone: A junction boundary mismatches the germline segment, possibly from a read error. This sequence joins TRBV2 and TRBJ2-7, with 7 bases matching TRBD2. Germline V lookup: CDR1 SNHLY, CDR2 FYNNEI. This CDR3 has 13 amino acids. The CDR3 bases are TGTGCCAGCAGTAAAGCGGGACGGCACGAGCAGTACTTC. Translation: CASSKAGRHEQYF.

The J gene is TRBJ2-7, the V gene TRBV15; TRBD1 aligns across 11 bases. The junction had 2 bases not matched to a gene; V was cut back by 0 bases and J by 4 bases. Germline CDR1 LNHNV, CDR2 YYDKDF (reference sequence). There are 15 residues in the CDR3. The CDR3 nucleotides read TGTGCCACCAGCAGAGAGGGACAGGGGGGATACGAGCAGTACTTC. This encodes CATSREGQGGYEQYF.

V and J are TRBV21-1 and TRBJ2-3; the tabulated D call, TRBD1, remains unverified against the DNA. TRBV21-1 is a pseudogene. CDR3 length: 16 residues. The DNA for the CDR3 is TGTGCCAGCAGCAAGGCACAGGGGTGGTTCACAGATACGCAGTATTTT. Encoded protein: CASSKAQGWFTDTQYF.

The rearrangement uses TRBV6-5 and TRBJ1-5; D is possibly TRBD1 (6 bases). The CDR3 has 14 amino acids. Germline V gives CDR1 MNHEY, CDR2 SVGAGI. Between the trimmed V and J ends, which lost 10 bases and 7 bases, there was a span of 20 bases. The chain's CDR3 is CAIASTGIRQPQHF. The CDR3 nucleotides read TGTGCCATCGCCTCCACAGGGATCCGGCAGCCCCAGCATTTT.

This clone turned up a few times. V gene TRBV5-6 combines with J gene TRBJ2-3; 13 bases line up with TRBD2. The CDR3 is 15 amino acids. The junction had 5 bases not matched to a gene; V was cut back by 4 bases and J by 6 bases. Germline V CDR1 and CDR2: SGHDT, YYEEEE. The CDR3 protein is CASSPGTSGTDTQYF. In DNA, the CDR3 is TGTGCCAGCAGCCCCGGGACTAGCGGGACGGATACGCAGTATTTT.

This chain's CDR3 is CASSVGRGVRNEQFF. The CDR3 DNA reads TGTGCCAGCAGCGTAGGAAGGGGAGTAAGGAATGAGCAGTTCTTC. The chain joins TRBV9 to TRBJ2-1; D is perhaps TRBD1 or TRBD2 (5 bases each). The CDR3 spans 15 residues. V lost 0 bases and J lost 7, with 14 bases in between. Germline values: CDR1 SGDLS, CDR2 YYNGEE.

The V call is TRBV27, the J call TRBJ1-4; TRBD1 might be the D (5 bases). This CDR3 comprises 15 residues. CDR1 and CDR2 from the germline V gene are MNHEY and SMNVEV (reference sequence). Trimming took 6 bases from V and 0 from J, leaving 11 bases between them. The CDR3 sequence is CASSPGPSTNEKLFF. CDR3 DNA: TGTGCCAGCAGCCCGGGACCCTCAACTAATGAAAAACTGTTTTTT.

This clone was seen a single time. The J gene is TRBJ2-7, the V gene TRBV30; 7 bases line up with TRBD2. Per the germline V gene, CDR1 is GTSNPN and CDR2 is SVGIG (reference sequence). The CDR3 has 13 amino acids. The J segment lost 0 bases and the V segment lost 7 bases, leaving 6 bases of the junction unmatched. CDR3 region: CASTSENSYEQYF. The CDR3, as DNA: TGTGCCTCCACTAGCGAAAACTCCTACGAGCAGTACTTC.

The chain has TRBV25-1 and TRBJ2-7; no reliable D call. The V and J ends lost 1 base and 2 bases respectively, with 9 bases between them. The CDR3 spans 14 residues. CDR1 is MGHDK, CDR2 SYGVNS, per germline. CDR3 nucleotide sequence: TGTGCCAGCAGTGAATTGGACGGACCCTACGAGCAGTACTTC. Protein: CASSELDGPYEQYF.

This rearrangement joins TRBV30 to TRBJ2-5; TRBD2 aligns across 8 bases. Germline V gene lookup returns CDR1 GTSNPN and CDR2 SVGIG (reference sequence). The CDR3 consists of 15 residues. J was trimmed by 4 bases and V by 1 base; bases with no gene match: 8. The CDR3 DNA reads TGTGCCTGGAGTGAGGACGCGGGGGGCCGAGAGACCCAGTACTTC. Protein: CAWSEDAGGRETQYF.

The CDR3 reads CASSENGASGTDTQYF. Here the CDR3 DNA reads TGTGCCAGCAGTGAAAATGGGGCTTCGGGCACAGATACGCAGTATTTT. The chain employs TRBV6-1 and TRBJ2-3, with TRBD1 as a possible D gene (5 bases). Trimming took off 2 bases at V and 1 base at J, with 13 bases between the two ends. The germline gives CDR1 MNHNS, CDR2 SASEGT. The CDR3 totals 16 residues.

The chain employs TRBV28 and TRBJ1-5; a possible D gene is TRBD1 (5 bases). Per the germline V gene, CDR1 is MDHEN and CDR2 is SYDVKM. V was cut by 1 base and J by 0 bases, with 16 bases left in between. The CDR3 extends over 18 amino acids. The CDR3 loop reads CASSLLSVVGHSNQPQHF. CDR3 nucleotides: TGTGCCAGCAGTTTATTGTCCGTTGTTGGACATAGCAATCAGCCCCAGCATTTT.

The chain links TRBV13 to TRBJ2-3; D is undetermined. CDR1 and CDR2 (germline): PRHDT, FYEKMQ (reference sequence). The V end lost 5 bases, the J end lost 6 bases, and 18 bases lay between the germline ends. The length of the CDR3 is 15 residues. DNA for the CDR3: TGTGCCAGCAGCCCCGACCTATCCGGCAGGGATACGCAGTATTTT. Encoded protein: CASSPDLSGRDTQYF.

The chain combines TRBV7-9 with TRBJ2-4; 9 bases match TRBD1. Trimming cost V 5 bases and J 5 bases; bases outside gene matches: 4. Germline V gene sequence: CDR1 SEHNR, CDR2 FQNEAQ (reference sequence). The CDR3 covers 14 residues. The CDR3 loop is CASSTRQGENIQYF. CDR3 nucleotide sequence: TGTGCCAGCAGCACCAGACAGGGGGAAAACATTCAGTACTTC. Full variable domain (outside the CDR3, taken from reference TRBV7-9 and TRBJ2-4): DTGVSQNPRHKITKRGQNVTFRCDPISEHNRLYWYRQTLGQGPEFLTYFQNEAQLEKSRLLSDRFSAERPKGSFSTLEIQRTEQGDSAMYLCASSTRQGENIQYFGAGTRLSVL.

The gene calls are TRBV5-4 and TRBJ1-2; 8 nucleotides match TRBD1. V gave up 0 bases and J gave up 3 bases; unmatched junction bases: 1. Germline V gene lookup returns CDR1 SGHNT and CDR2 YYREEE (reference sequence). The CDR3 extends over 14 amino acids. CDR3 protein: CASSLVGQDYGYTF. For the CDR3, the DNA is TGTGCCAGCAGCTTGGTGGGACAGGACTATGGCTACACCTTC.

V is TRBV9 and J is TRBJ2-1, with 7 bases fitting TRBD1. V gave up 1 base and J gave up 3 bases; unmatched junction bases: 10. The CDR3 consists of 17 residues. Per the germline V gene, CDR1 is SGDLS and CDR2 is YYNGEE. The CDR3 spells CASSVSSRTGSYNEQFF. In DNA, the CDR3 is TGTGCCAGCAGCGTAAGTAGCCGGACAGGCAGCTACAATGAGCAGTTCTTC.

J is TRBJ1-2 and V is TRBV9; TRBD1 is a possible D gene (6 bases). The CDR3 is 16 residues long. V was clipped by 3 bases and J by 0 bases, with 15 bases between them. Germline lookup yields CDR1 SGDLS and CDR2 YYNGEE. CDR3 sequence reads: CASSAVRGPTNYGYTF. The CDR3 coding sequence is TGTGCCAGCAGCGCCGTCAGGGGCCCTACTAACTATGGCTACACCTTC. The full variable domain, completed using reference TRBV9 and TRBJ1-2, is DSGVTQTPKHLITATGQRVTLRCSPRSGDLSVYWYQQSLDQGLQFLIQYYNGEERAKGNILERFSAQQFPDLHSELNLSSLELGDSALYFCASSAVRGPTNYGYTFGSGTRLTVV.

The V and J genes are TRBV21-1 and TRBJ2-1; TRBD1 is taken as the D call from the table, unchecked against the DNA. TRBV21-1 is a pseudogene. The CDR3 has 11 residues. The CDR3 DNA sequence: TGTGCCAGCAGCTTACAGAGTGAGCAGTTCTTC. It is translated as CASSLQSEQFF.

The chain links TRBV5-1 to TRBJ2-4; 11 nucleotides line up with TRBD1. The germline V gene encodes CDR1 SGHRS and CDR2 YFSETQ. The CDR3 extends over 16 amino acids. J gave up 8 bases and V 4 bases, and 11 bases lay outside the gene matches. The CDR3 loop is CASSTFTGTGGYIQYF. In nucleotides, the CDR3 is TGCGCCAGCAGCACATTTACCGGGACAGGGGGGTACATTCAGTACTTC.

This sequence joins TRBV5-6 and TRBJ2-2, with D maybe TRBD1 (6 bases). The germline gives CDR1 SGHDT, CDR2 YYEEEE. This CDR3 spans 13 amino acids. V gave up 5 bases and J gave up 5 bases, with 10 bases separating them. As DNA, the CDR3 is TGTGCCAGCAGTTTCAGGGGTACCGGGGAGCTGTTTTTT. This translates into CASSFRGTGELFF.

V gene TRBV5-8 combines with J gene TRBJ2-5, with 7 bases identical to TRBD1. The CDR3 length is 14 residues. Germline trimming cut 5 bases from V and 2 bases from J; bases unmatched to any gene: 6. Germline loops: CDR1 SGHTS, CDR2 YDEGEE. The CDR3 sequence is CASSQGVGQETQYF. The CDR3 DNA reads TGTGCCAGCAGTCAGGGGGTAGGGCAAGAGACCCAGTACTTC.

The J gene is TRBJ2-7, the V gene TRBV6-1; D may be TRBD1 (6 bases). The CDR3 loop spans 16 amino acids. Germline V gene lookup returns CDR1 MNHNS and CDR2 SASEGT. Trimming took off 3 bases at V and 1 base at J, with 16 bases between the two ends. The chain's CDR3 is CASSERVRGSSYEQYF. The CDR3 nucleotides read TGTGCCAGCAGTGAGAGGGTAAGGGGGAGTTCCTACGAGCAGTACTTC.

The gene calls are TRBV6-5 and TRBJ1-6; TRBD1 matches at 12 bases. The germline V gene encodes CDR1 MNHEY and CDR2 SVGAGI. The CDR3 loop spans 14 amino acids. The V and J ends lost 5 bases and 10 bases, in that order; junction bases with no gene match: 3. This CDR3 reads CASSGDRGRSPLHF. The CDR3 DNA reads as TGTGCCAGCAGTGGGGACAGGGGGCGATCACCCCTCCACTTT.

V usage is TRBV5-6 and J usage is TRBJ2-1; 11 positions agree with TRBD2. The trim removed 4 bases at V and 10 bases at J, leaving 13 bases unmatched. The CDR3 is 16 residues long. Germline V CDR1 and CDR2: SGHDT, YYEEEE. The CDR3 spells CASSLLLAGVLREQFF. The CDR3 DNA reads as TGTGCCAGCAGCCTATTACTAGCGGGAGTCCTTCGAGAGCAGTTCTTC.

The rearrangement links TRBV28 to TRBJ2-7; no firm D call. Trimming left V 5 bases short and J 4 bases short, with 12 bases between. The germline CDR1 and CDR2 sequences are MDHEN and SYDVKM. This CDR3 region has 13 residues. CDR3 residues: CASSERAQYEQYF. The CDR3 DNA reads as TGTGCCAGCAGTGAACGGGCGCAGTACGAGCAGTACTTC.